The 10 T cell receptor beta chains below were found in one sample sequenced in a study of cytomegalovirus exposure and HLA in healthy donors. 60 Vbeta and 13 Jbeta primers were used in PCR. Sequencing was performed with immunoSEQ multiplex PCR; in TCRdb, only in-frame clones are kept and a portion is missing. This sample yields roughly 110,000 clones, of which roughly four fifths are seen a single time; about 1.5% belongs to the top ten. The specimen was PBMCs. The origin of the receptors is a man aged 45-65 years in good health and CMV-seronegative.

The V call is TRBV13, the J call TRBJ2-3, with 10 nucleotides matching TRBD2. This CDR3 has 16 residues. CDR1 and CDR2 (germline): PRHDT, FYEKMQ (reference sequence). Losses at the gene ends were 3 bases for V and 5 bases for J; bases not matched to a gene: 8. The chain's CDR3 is CASSLKRGGQGDTQYF. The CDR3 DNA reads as TGTGCCAGCAGCTTGAAGCGGGGGGGCCAGGGAGATACGCAGTATTTT.

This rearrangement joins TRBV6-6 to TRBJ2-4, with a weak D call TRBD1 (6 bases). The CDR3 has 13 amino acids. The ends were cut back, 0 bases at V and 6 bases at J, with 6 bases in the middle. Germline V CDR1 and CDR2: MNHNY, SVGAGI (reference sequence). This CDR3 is CASSYSDRNIQYF. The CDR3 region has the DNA TGTGCCAGCAGTTACTCGGACAGAAACATTCAGTACTTC.

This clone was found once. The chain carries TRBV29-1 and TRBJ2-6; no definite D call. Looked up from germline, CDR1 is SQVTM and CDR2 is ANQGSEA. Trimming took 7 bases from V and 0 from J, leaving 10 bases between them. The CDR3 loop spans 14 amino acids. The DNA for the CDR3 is TGCAGCGCCAAACAGAGCTCTGGGGCCAACGTCCTGACTTTC. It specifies CSAKQSSGANVLTF.

The CDR3 here is CASSLTLGLAGARVDTQYF. DNA for the CDR3: TGTGCCAGCAGCTTAACCCTGGGACTAGCGGGGGCGAGGGTAGATACGCAGTATTTT. The rearrangement links TRBV7-3 to TRBJ2-3; 14 nucleotides line up with TRBD2. This CDR3 spans 19 amino acids. V lost 0 bases and J lost 5; bases outside the gene matches: 10. The germline V gene encodes CDR1 SGHTA and CDR2 FQGTGA.

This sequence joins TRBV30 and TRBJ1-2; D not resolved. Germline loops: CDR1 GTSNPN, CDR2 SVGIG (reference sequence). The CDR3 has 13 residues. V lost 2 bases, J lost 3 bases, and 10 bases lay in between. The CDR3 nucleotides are TGTGCCTGGAGTCCCCGAGAGTACTATGGCTACACCTTC. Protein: CAWSPREYYGYTF.

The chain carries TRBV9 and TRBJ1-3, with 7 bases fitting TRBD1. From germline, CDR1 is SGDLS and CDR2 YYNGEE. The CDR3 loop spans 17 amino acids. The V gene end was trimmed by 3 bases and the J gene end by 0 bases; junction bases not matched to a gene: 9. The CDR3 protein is CASSARTGRFSGNTIYF. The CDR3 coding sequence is TGTGCCAGCAGCGCCAGGACAGGTCGCTTCTCTGGAAACACCATATATTTT.

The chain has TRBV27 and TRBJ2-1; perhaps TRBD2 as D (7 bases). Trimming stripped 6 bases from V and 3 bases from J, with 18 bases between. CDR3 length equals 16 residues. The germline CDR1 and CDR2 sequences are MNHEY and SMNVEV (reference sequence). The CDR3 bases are TGTGCCAGCAGAAAGGGGGGGGTCTCTTTCTACAATGAGCAGTTCTTC. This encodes CASRKGGVSFYNEQFF.

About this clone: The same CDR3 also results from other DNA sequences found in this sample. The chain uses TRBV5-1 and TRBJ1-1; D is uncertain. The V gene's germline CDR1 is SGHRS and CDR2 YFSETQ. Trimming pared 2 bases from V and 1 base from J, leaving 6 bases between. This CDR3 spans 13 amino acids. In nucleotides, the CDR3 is TGCGCCAGCAGCTTAGGCGGGAACACTGAAGCTTTCTTT. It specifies CASSLGGNTEAFF.

CDR3 amino acids: CASSSGQGSFYEQYF. DNA of the CDR3: TGCGCCAGCAGCAGTGGACAGGGTAGTTTCTACGAGCAGTACTTC. The rearrangement joins TRBV5-1 to TRBJ2-7; 8 nucleotides line up with TRBD1. CDR1 is SGHRS, CDR2 YFSETQ, per germline. The trim removed 4 bases at V and 3 bases at J, leaving 9 bases unmatched. CDR3 length equals 15 residues.

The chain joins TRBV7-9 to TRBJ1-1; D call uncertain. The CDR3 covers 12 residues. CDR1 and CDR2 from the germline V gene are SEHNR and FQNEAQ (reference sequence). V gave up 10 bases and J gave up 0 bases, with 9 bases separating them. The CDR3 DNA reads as TGTGCCAAAATCCGGGTGAACACTGAAGCTTTCTTT. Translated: CAKIRVNTEAFF.